The 10 T cell receptor beta chains listed next were all sequenced from one sample in a study of blood T cells in healthy people across ages. Primers used in a second PCR of about 6 to 11 cycles were a sample-barcoded 5' primer and a J-beta primer mix. Via MiXCR, TCRdb re-called the 5' RACE reads, giving one row per CDR3 protein. Here the sample spans some 1.4 million distinct CDR3 sequences, approximately 38% being singletons. The sequenced sample was blood. Receptors were obtained from a woman aged 18-29 years in good health.

The gene calls are TRBV20-1 and TRBJ2-7; TRBD2 agrees at 10 bases. The germline V gene has CDR1 DFQATT and CDR2 SNEGSKA (reference sequence). The CDR3 sequence is 16 residues long. The V and J ends lost 5 bases and 2 bases, in that order; junction bases with no gene match: 12. The DNA of the CDR3 is TGCAGTGCTTCCGATAACCCTAGCGGGAGAACCTACGAGCAGTACTTC. It codes for CSASDNPSGRTYEQYF.

The chain recombines TRBV12-3 or TRBV12-4 with TRBJ2-7, with 13 bases aligning to TRBD2. Trimming at V came to 5 bases and at J to 2 bases, leaving 6 bases not matched to a gene. This CDR3 is 16 amino acids long. CDR3 in DNA: TGTGCCAGCAGTCAAGGACTAGCGGGAGTCACCTACGAGCAGTACTTC. Its protein product is CASSQGLAGVTYEQYF.

The chain joins TRBV4-1 to TRBJ2-3; 12 bases map to TRBD2. The V segment lost 4 bases and the J segment 0 bases; nucleotides outside the gene matches: 8. The CDR3 extends over 18 amino acids. Per the germline V gene, CDR1 is MGHRA and CDR2 is YSYEKL. CDR3 sequence reads: CASSRTSGGRLSTDTQYF. CDR3 bases: TGCGCCAGCAGCCGCACTAGCGGGGGGCGATTGAGCACAGATACGCAGTATTTT.

J is TRBJ2-7 and V is TRBV20-1, with 7 bases fitting TRBD1. CDR1 DFQATT and CDR2 SNEGSKA come from the germline V gene (reference sequence). This CDR3 contains 14 residues. V trimming: 6 bases; J trimming: 2 bases; junction bases outside the gene matches: 10. CDR3 amino acids: CSARRQGSTYEQYF. CDR3 nucleotides: TGCAGTGCCAGACGACAGGGATCGACCTACGAGCAGTACTTC.

The sample holds a few counts of this clonotype. This chain connects TRBV20-1 to TRBJ1-4; tentatively, D is TRBD1 (6 bases). Looked up from germline, CDR1 is DFQATT and CDR2 is SNEGSKA (reference sequence). The V end was cut by 1 base, the J end by 3 bases, with 15 bases between. This CDR3 comprises 16 residues. The CDR3 region is CSARVRGGRANEKLFF. For the CDR3, the DNA is TGCAGTGCTAGAGTGCGGGGGGGGCGGGCTAATGAAAAACTGTTTTTT.

V usage is TRBV28 and J usage is TRBJ2-7; D uncertain. The CDR3 is 13 residues long. CDR1 is MDHEN, CDR2 SYDVKM, per germline. V was pared by 11 bases and J by 0 bases, with 14 bases between. CDR3 residues: CASEAPDSYEQYF. The DNA of the CDR3 is TGTGCCTCCGAGGCGCCAGACTCCTACGAGCAGTACTTC.

This clonotype has only a few counts. V usage is TRBV9 and J usage is TRBJ2-3; TRBD2 matches at 11 bases. The CDR3 totals 16 residues. Germline lookup yields CDR1 SGDLS and CDR2 YYNGEE. Trimming at V came to 0 bases and at J to 6 bases, leaving 6 bases not matched to a gene. In DNA, the CDR3 is TGTGCCAGCAGCGTAGAAGCTAGCGGGGGGCGGGATACGCAGTATTTT. Amino acid sequence: CASSVEASGGRDTQYF.

This clonotype was seen more than once but under ten times. The gene calls are TRBV5-6 and TRBJ2-1; 13 bases line up with TRBD2. The CDR3 has 15 amino acids. Trimming cost V 7 bases and J 6 bases; bases outside gene matches: 7. Germline CDR1 is SGHDT and CDR2 is YYEEEE. DNA for the CDR3: TGTGCCAGCGGCACCGGGACTAGCGGGACCAATGAGCAGTTCTTC. Protein: CASGTGTSGTNEQFF.

The V gene is TRBV7-7, the J gene TRBJ2-1; 7 nucleotides line up with TRBD1. The junction had 4 bases not matched to a gene; V was cut back by 5 bases and J by 0 bases. Germline V gives CDR1 SSHAT, CDR2 FNYEAQ (reference sequence). The CDR3 runs 15 residues. The DNA of the CDR3 is TGTGCCAGCAGCCAAGGACAGGTCTCCTACAATGAGCAGTTCTTC. Protein sequence: CASSQGQVSYNEQFF.

The gene calls are TRBV5-8 and TRBJ2-3; TRBD2 matches at 8 bases. The CDR3 contains 14 residues. Trimming removed 0 bases from V and 14 bases from J; junction bases left unmatched: 11. Germline loops: CDR1 SGHTS, CDR2 YDEGEE. CDR3 sequence: CASSLEGTSSYPYF. CDR3 coding DNA: TGTGCCAGCAGCTTGGAAGGGACTAGTTCTTATCCGTATTTT. Combining the CDR3 with reference TRBV5-8 and TRBJ2-3 gives the whole variable domain EAGVTQSPTHLIKTRGQQATLRCSPISGHTSVYWYQQALGLGLQFLLWYDEGEERNRGNFPPRFSGRQFPNYSSELNVNALELEDSALYLCASSLEGTSSYPYFGPGTRLTVL.